One and the same sample provided the 7 T cell receptor beta chains below, sequenced in a study of T cells in women clearing cervical HPV infection. Clones were sequenced by immunoSEQ multiplex PCR, and TCRdb holds only the in-frame ones, with some missing. The sample's table shows more than 30,000 clones. Sequenced input: blood buffy coat. Every receptor here comes from a woman between 18 and 69 years old with a cervical HPV16 infection that either progressed to CIN3+ or cleared (not recorded which).

Of note for this clone: Read sequence stops 3 residues before the CDR3 end, and the germline J gene provides the missing end. The rearrangement links TRBV20-1 to TRBJ2-1, with TRBD2 identical over 8 bases. CDR1 and CDR2 (germline): DFQATT, SNEGSKA (reference sequence). V trimming: 0 bases; J trimming: 7 bases; junction bases outside the gene matches: 11. This CDR3 has 16 residues. The sequenced part of the CDR3 DNA is TGCAGTGCTAGAGATCTGGCCGGGACTAGATATAATGAG. This codes for CSARDLAGTRYNE. The complete CDR3 protein is CSARDLAGTRYNEQFF.

About this clone: An end of the junction does not agree with germline; a read error may underlie this. The CDR3 goes on 3 residues after the read ends, and that part is filled in from the germline J gene. Other DNA sequences in the sample encode the same CDR3. The V call is TRBV19, the J call TRBJ1-3; the D is unclear. This CDR3 has 17 residues. CDR1 and CDR2 (germline): LNHDA, SQIVND (reference sequence). The part of the CDR3 DNA that was read is TGTGCCAGTAGTATAGGGCGGGGAGAAGGCTCTGGAAACACG. It codes for CASSIGRGEGSGNT. The CDR3 in its entirety is CASSIGRGEGSGNTIYF.

On this clone itself: The CDR3 goes on 3 residues after the read ends, and that part is filled in from the germline J gene. The chain uses TRBV20-1 and TRBJ1-1; no firm D call. V was trimmed by 0 bases and J by 5 bases, leaving 7 bases between them. This CDR3 has 12 amino acids. The germline V gene has CDR1 DFQATT and CDR2 SNEGSKA (reference sequence). This CDR3 is CSAREGGTEAFF. The covered CDR3 bases are TGCAGTGCTAGAGAGGGCGGGACTGAA.

In regard to this clone: The CDR3 extends 3 residues past the end of the read, so its final part is completed from the germline J gene. The V gene is TRBV7-2, the J gene TRBJ2-3; tentative D call: TRBD2 (7 bases). Looked up from germline, CDR1 is SGHTA and CDR2 is FQGNSA. This CDR3 is 13 amino acids long. CDR3 bases read: TGTGCCAGCAGCGGGGGGGCCCGGGAGACG. Protein: CASSGGARET. The full CDR3 sequence reads CASSGGARETQYF.

Comment on this clone: The read halts 3 residues ahead of the CDR3 end, with the missing end drawn from the germline J gene. The chain links TRBV11-3 to TRBJ2-1; tentative D call: TRBD1 (6 bases). V shed 4 bases and J shed 0 bases, with 10 bases lying between them. Germline V gene sequence: CDR1 SGHNT, CDR2 YENEEA. The CDR3 is 15 amino acids. The CDR3 here is CASSYRASSYNEQFF. CDR3 DNA, as far as it was read: TGTGCCAGCAGCTACAGGGCCAGCTCCTACAATGAG. The full variable domain, with the rest looked up from reference TRBV11-3 and TRBJ2-1, is EAGVVQSPRYKIIEKKQPVAFWCNPISGHNTLYWYLQNLGQGPELLIRYENEEAVDDSQLPKDRFSAERLKGVDSTLKIQPAELGDSAVYLCASSYRASSYNEQFFGPGTRLTVL.

CDR3 loop: CASSTGRTGNQPQHF. CDR3 DNA (partial): TGTGCCAGTAGTACGGGGAGGACAGGGAATCAGCCC. This chain links TRBV19 with TRBJ1-5; 8 bases line up with TRBD1. The DNA ends 3 residues before the CDR3 does, and the rest of the CDR3 is filled in from the germline J gene. Germline lookup yields CDR1 LNHDA and CDR2 SQIVND (reference sequence). The CDR3 totals 15 residues. Trimming at V came to 4 bases and at J to 4 bases, leaving 6 bases not matched to a gene.

Comments on this clone: The CDR3 end falls 3 residues outside the read, so it is completed with the germline J gene. V is TRBV7-6 and J is TRBJ1-1; 7 bases agree with TRBD1. V was pared by 5 bases and J by 5 bases, with 8 bases of the junction left unmatched. The CDR3 contains 14 residues. CDR1 SGHVS and CDR2 FNYEAQ come from the germline V gene. The sequenced CDR3 bases are TGTGCCAGCAGCCCAGGGGACAGTTTGACTGAA. It codes for CASSPGDSLTE. The entire CDR3 sequence reads CASSPGDSLTEAFF.